The clone carrying this T cell receptor beta chain was seen repeatedly, ten times or more. The sample is drawn from a study of blood T cells in healthy people across ages. Germline V gene sequence: CDR1 DFQATT, CDR2 SNEGSKA (reference sequence). CDR3 length: 11 residues. Deletions cut 7 bases from V and 8 bases from J, with 12 bases between. A second 7 to 11 cycle PCR used barcoded and J-beta primers. TCRdb independently ran MiXCR on the 5' RACE reads; one entry per CDR3 protein. The sample includes 550,000 to 750,000 distinct CDR3 sequences, around 21% seen only once; the top ten take roughly 3.7%. The TCR was taken from a man in his 70s in good health. The rearrangement links TRBV20-1 to TRBJ2-4, with D possibly TRBD2 on 7 matching bases. The sequenced sample consisted of blood. Here the CDR3 DNA reads TGCAGTGAAAGGGGGGGGGACATTCAGTACTTC. It codes for CSERGGDIQYF.